The T cell receptor beta chain under discussion was sequenced for a study of blood T cell repertoires in COVID-19. Study background: COVID-19 samples, acute and convalescent, were from the United States, Italy and Spain.

Sequencing was performed with immunoSEQ multiplex PCR; in TCRdb, only in-frame clones are kept and a portion is missing. The table lists around 42,000 clones, around three quarters of them singletons. V was cut by 8 bases and J by 4 bases, with 11 bases left in between. The CDR3 consists of 12 residues. This chain links TRBV12-3 or TRBV12-4 with TRBJ2-5; maybe TRBD2 (5 bases). Sequencing was carried out using peripheral blood. This sequence originates from an elderly woman with acute or convalescent COVID-19. CDR3 loop: CASCGRGETQYF. The CDR3 DNA reads TGTGCCAGCTGCGGACGGGGAGAGACCCAGTACTTC.